Presented here are 24 T cell receptor beta chains from one specimen sequenced in a study of T cell changes during pregnancy in multiple sclerosis. This table comes from immunoSEQ multiplex PCR, and its TCRdb copy is limited to in-frame clones, with some not included. Counted here are about 80,000 clones, 92% occurring once; the ten biggest clones make up around 1.4%. The sample was peripheral blood, taken before pregnancy. The receptor source for this set is a female donor with multiple sclerosis, enrolled in a pregnancy study.

The chain recombines TRBV7-6 with TRBJ2-7; TRBD2 agrees at 7 bases. In germline, CDR1 is SGHVS, CDR2 FNYEAQ. The CDR3 extends over 17 amino acids. The trim removed 2 bases at V and 3 bases at J, leaving 13 bases unmatched. CDR3 protein: CASSLFMGGTTFYEQYF. The CDR3 coding sequence is TGTGCCAGCAGCTTATTTATGGGAGGGACTACATTCTACGAGCAGTACTTC. Supplemented by reference TRBV7-6 and TRBJ2-7, the full variable domain reads GAGVSQSPRYKVTKRGQDVALRCDPISGHVSLYWYRQALGQGPEFLTYFNYEAQQDKSGLPNDRFSAERPEGSISTLTIQRTEQRDSAMYRCASSLFMGGTTFYEQYFGPGTRLTVT.

The chain combines TRBV6-5 with TRBJ2-1; 8 positions agree with TRBD2. Germline CDR1 is MNHEY and CDR2 is SVGAGI. Trimming removed 6 bases from V and 2 bases from J; junction bases left unmatched: 6. This CDR3 is 15 amino acids long. Here the CDR3 DNA reads TGTGCCAGCAGACCCACTAGCGGACCCTACAATGAGCAGTTCTTC. This codes for CASRPTSGPYNEQFF.

The chain employs TRBV18 and TRBJ2-1; 7 positions agree with TRBD2. Germline loops: CDR1 KGHSH, CDR2 LQKENI. The V segment lost 6 bases and the J segment 4 bases; nucleotides outside the gene matches: 9. CDR3 length equals 15 residues. In DNA, the CDR3 is TGTGCCAGCTCCGAGTGGGGGGGGACTTACAATGAGCAGTTCTTC. It yields the protein CASSEWGGTYNEQFF.

The chain uses TRBV21-1 and TRBJ2-3; no DNA check was done on the table's D call, TRBD1. TRBV21-1 counts as a pseudogene. The CDR3 is 16 residues long. CDR3 sequence: CASSKIGTRSTDTQYF. DNA of the CDR3: TGTGCCAGCAGCAAAATTGGGACAAGAAGCACAGATACGCAGTATTTT.

V and J are TRBV5-4 and TRBJ1-2; perhaps TRBD1 as D (6 bases). V lost 5 bases, J lost 0 bases, and 14 bases lay in between. Germline V lookup: CDR1 SGHNT, CDR2 YYREEE (reference sequence). CDR3 length: 15 amino acids. The CDR3 DNA reads as TGTGCCAGCAGTTACAGGGCGGCCACTAACTATGGCTACACCTTC. It encodes CASSYRAATNYGYTF.

This chain connects TRBV25-1 to TRBJ2-1, with D possibly TRBD2 on 6 matching bases. The germline gives CDR1 MGHDK, CDR2 SYGVNS. V lost 3 bases and J lost 0, with 9 bases in between. The CDR3 is 15 amino acids. CDR3 coding DNA: TGTGCCAGCAGTGACGCGGGAAGCTCCTACAATGAGCAGTTCTTC. This sequence encodes CASSDAGSSYNEQFF.

The CDR3 is CASGTSNIPSYEQYF. The CDR3, as DNA: TGTGCCAGCGGGACAAGCAATATACCCTCCTACGAGCAGTACTTC. The chain recombines TRBV6-5 with TRBJ2-7, with D possibly being TRBD1 (6 bases). Looked up from germline, CDR1 is MNHEY and CDR2 is SVGAGI. The CDR3 spans 15 residues. Trimming shortened V by 8 bases and J by 0 bases, and 17 bases separated the two germline ends.

This clone was counted once. This chain links TRBV5-1 with TRBJ1-2, with D tentatively TRBD1 (5 bases). V lost 4 bases and J lost 4, with 11 bases in between. This CDR3 region has 13 residues. In germline, CDR1 is SGHRS, CDR2 YFSETQ. As DNA, the CDR3 is TGCGCCAGCAGCCCGCAGACAGTCTATGGCTACACCTTC. Translating it yields CASSPQTVYGYTF.

In its sample, this clone was seen a few times. Other DNA variants within this sample encode the same CDR3. The gene calls are TRBV7-9 and TRBJ1-1; 7 bases map to TRBD1. With V trimmed by 2 bases and J by 2 bases, 2 bases remained unmatched. The CDR3 has 14 residues. Germline lookup yields CDR1 SEHNR and CDR2 FQNEAQ (reference sequence). The DNA of the CDR3 is TGTGCCAGCAGCTTACAGGGGGGAAACACTGAAGCTTTCTTT. Amino acid sequence: CASSLQGGNTEAFF. Using reference TRBV7-9 and TRBJ1-1 for the parts outside the CDR3, the full variable domain is DTGVSQNPRHKITKRGQNVTFRCDPISEHNRLYWYRQTLGQGPEFLTYFQNEAQLEKSRLLSDRFSAERPKGSFSTLEIQRTEQGDSAMYLCASSLQGGNTEAFFGQGTRLTVV.

The chain carries TRBV4-2 and TRBJ1-1; 7 bases agree with TRBD1. Looked up from germline, CDR1 is LGHNA and CDR2 is YNFKEQ. The CDR3 sequence is 13 residues long. The J segment lost 3 bases and the V segment lost 7 bases, leaving 5 bases of the junction unmatched. In DNA, the CDR3 is TGTGCCAGCAACCTCGGGACAGACACTGAAGCTTTCTTT. Amino acid sequence: CASNLGTDTEAFF.

The rearrangement joins TRBV4-1 to TRBJ2-1; D perhaps matches TRBD1 (6 bases). V was clipped by 5 bases and J by 2 bases, with 16 bases between them. CDR3 length: 16 amino acids. CDR1 and CDR2 from the germline V gene are MGHRA and YSYEKL. The CDR3 DNA follows: TGCGCCAGCAGCACAGTAGGACAGAAACCCTACAATGAGCAGTTCTTC. Translation: CASSTVGQKPYNEQFF.

The chain combines TRBV13 with TRBJ2-5, with TRBD2 as a possible D gene (6 bases). The CDR3 has 13 residues. The ends were cut back, 5 bases at V and 5 bases at J, with 12 bases in the middle. The V gene's germline CDR1 is PRHDT and CDR2 FYEKMQ (reference sequence). The CDR3 here is CASSEGRGETQYF. The CDR3 DNA is TGTGCCAGCAGCGAGGGGCGGGGTGAGACCCAGTACTTC.

In nucleotides, the CDR3 is TGTGCCACCGGAGGGGAGGGAACGGATCAGCCCCAGCATTTT. Translated: CATGGEGTDQPQHF. The V call is TRBV2, the J call TRBJ1-5; D is possibly TRBD1 (5 bases). Germline V gene lookup returns CDR1 SNHLY and CDR2 FYNNEI. The CDR3 runs 14 residues. V lost 10 bases, J lost 5 bases, and 18 bases lay in between.

The chain combines TRBV2 with TRBJ2-5; TRBD2 agrees at 7 bases. CDR3 length equals 13 residues. Trimming cost V 8 bases and J 1 base; bases outside gene matches: 4. The V gene's germline CDR1 is SNHLY and CDR2 FYNNEI. CDR3 nucleotides: TGTGCCAGCTGGGGGGGACTCCAAGAGACCCAGTACTTC. This encodes CASWGGLQETQYF.

This rearrangement joins TRBV30 to TRBJ1-6; 9 bases are shared with TRBD1. The junction had 5 bases not matched to a gene; V was cut back by 6 bases and J by 8 bases. Germline V gene sequence: CDR1 GTSNPN, CDR2 SVGIG (reference sequence). The CDR3 spans 13 residues. The CDR3 reads CACPGTGYSPLHF. As DNA, the CDR3 is TGTGCCTGTCCCGGGACAGGGTATTCACCCCTCCACTTT.

This chain joins TRBV25-1 and TRBJ1-6; 9 bases are shared with TRBD1. Trimming took 1 base from V and 9 from J; bases not matched to a gene: 13. Per germline, CDR1 MGHDK and CDR2 SYGVNS. The CDR3 is 18 amino acids. CDR3 DNA: TGTGCCAGCAGTGAATCGGGAGGTCTGGGGACAGGGTCTTCACCCCTCCACTTT. It translates to CASSESGGLGTGSSPLHF.

The chain combines TRBV2 with TRBJ1-1; 8 nucleotides line up with TRBD1. J gave up 3 bases and V 5 bases, and 2 bases lay outside the gene matches. The CDR3 is 13 residues long. Germline V gene sequence: CDR1 SNHLY, CDR2 FYNNEI. The CDR3 nucleotides read TGTGCCAGCAGTCCGGACAGGGACACTGAAGCTTTCTTT. Its protein product is CASSPDRDTEAFF. Combining the CDR3 with reference TRBV2 and TRBJ1-1 gives the whole variable domain EPEVTQTPSHQVTQMGQEVILRCVPISNHLYFYWYRQILGQKVEFLVSFYNNEISEKSEIFDDQFSVERPDGSNFTLKIRSTKLEDSAMYFCASSPDRDTEAFFGQGTRLTVV.

V usage is TRBV2 and J usage is TRBJ2-2, with 12 bases aligning to TRBD1. V dropped 7 bases and J dropped 4; count of bases not matched to a gene: 10. The CDR3 totals 17 residues. Germline-derived CDR1 and CDR2 are SNHLY and FYNNEI. The CDR3 protein is CASTQRGTGGITGELFF. The DNA of the CDR3 is TGTGCCAGCACCCAAAGGGGGACAGGGGGCATCACCGGGGAGCTGTTTTTT.

CDR3 loop: CASGQRKLFF. CDR3 coding DNA: TGTGCCAGCGGCCAGAGGAAACTGTTTTTT. V is TRBV6-6 and J is TRBJ1-4; the D is unclear. Germline loops: CDR1 MNHNY, CDR2 SVGAGI (reference sequence). V lost 8 bases, J lost 11 bases, and 9 bases lay in between. This CDR3 is 10 amino acids long.

The chain is built from TRBV5-3 and TRBJ2-1; D possibly corresponds to TRBD2 (5 bases). TRBV5-3 is filed as an ORF, its function uncertain. The CDR3 runs 18 residues. The V and J ends lost 0 bases and 0 bases respectively, with 16 bases between them. In nucleotides, the CDR3 is TGTGCCAGAAGCTTGGTGGTAGAGGAGGCGATCTCCTACAATGAGCAGTTCTTC. This sequence encodes CARSLVVEEAISYNEQFF.

V and J are TRBV7-8 and TRBJ1-3, with unresolved D. Germline CDR1 and CDR2: SGHVS and FQNEAQ. Trimming cost V 10 bases and J 5 bases, with 18 bases left between them. This CDR3 is built from 14 residues. This CDR3 is CATGKQRNRNTIYF. As DNA, the CDR3 is TGTGCCACCGGGAAACAGAGAAACAGAAACACCATATATTTT.

The rearrangement joins TRBV2 to TRBJ1-1; no clear D. The V end was cut by 2 bases, the J end by 1 base, with 8 bases between. Germline V gene data show CDR1 as SNHLY and CDR2 as FYNNEI. This CDR3 is 14 amino acids long. CDR3 DNA sequence: TGTGCCAGCAGTGAAAAGAGAGAGAACACTGAAGCTTTCTTT. Protein sequence: CASSEKRENTEAFF.

This chain uses TRBV6-1 with TRBJ1-5; TRBD1 matches 9 bases. V lost 5 bases and J lost 1; bases outside the gene matches: 3. This CDR3 region has 15 residues. Germline CDR1 is MNHNS and CDR2 is SASEGT. The CDR3 nucleotides are TGTGCCAGCAGTACGACAGGGGGGAGCAATCAGCCCCAGCATTTT. This encodes CASSTTGGSNQPQHF.

This chain uses TRBV29-1 with TRBJ2-7; 7 bases align to TRBD1. The ends lost 7 bases at V and 3 bases at J; junction bases unmatched: 3. This CDR3 is built from 11 residues. Germline loops: CDR1 SQVTM, CDR2 ANQGSEA. The CDR3 nucleotides are TGCAGCGGGAGACAGGGCTACGAGCAGTACTTC. This sequence encodes CSGRQGYEQYF.